This T cell receptor beta chain was identified during a study of T-cell reconstitution after alpha-beta-depleted transplantation in children. The study's findings and limits: Once a year had passed after transplant, T-cell counts and diversity came mostly from newly produced T cells. Several hundred expanded graft clones reportedly gave rise to the alpha-beta T cells present about two months after transplant.

This clonotype has at least ten counts. Its antigen is currently unknown. The authors prepared the TCRbeta library with unique molecular identifiers. TCRdb processed the PCR reads anew with MiXCR; each CDR3 protein has one entry. In the table there are roughly 180,000 distinct CDR3 sequences, 11% of which are singletons. The sequence was obtained from a boy aged 2 to 10 with acute myeloid leukemia, due to receive a stem cell transplant. The sequencing used PBMCs, collected before TCRalphabeta/CD19-depleted stem cell transplant.

The CDR3 bases are TGTGCCAGCAGTTACTCTATTACAGGGGAGTACGAGCAGTACGTC. It specifies CASSYSITGEYEQYV. The chain combines TRBV6-5 with TRBJ2-7; TRBD1 aligns across 7 bases. Per the germline V gene, CDR1 is MNHEY and CDR2 is SVGAGI. Unmatched junction bases numbered 6, after V lost 0 bases and J lost 4 bases. This CDR3 has 15 residues.